The 23 T cell receptor beta chains listed next were all sequenced from one sample in a study of human T cells and chemical hapten exposure. As to time point: pre-sensitization, week 0. Treatment specified: therapeutic diphenylcyclopropenone sensitization with weekly scalp DPC. Each CDR3 protein is one row after TCRdb ran MiXCR on the RACE reads. The table shows more than 250,000 distinct CDR3 sequences, with approximately 8% occurring only once. Material: whole blood, obtained in connection with sensitization to the hapten diphenylcyclopropenone (DPC). These receptors all come from a man aged 18 to 29 with alopecia areata. Some clones in this sample may be carry-over from other donors' samples.

This clonotype appeared a few times. The V and J genes are TRBV13 and TRBJ1-6; 9 nucleotides match TRBD1. The CDR3 runs 15 residues. V was clipped by 0 bases and J by 9 bases; unmatched bases: 3. Germline V gene data show CDR1 as PRHDT and CDR2 as FYEKMQ (reference sequence). The CDR3 nucleotides are TGTGCCAGCAGCTTAGGGGACAGGGGAGGTTCACCCCTCCACTTT. This sequence encodes CASSLGDRGGSPLHF.

V and J are TRBV20-1 and TRBJ2-2; 7 positions agree with TRBD2. CDR3 length: 15 residues. Germline lookup yields CDR1 DFQATT and CDR2 SNEGSKA (reference sequence). V shed 6 bases and J 1 base; nucleotides not matched to a gene: 8. The CDR3 loop is CSARKAGKNTGELFF. CDR3 nucleotides: TGCAGTGCCCGAAAAGCGGGGAAGAACACCGGGGAGCTGTTTTTT.

This clonotype turned up a few times. The rearrangement uses TRBV12-3 or TRBV12-4 and TRBJ2-2; perhaps TRBD1 as D (5 bases). The V end was cut by 7 bases, the J end by 0 bases, with 12 bases between. The CDR3 covers 15 residues. CDR3 residues: CASTWGSANTGELFF. The CDR3 nucleotides are TGTGCCAGCACCTGGGGCAGCGCGAACACCGGGGAGCTGTTTTTT.

This clonotype was seen only a few times. The genes are TRBV6-5 and TRBJ2-5, with TRBD2 identical over 7 bases. The length of the CDR3 is 14 residues. Germline V CDR1 and CDR2: MNHEY, SVGAGI. Trimming cost V 4 bases and J 1 base; bases outside gene matches: 3. The CDR3 DNA sequence: TGTGCCAGCAGTTGGCGGGGGACCCAAGAGACCCAGTACTTC. Amino acids: CASSWRGTQETQYF.

The V call is TRBV4-3, the J call TRBJ2-5; TRBD1 matches 7 bases. This CDR3 contains 16 residues. J gave up 5 bases and V 4 bases, and 13 bases lay outside the gene matches. CDR1 and CDR2 from the germline V gene are LGHNA and YSLEER. The CDR3 DNA is TGCGCCAGCAGCCTATCGACAGGGATGTCCGTGGAGACCCAGTACTTC. Protein product: CASSLSTGMSVETQYF.

This clonotype was detected many times. The rearrangement links TRBV4-3 to TRBJ2-7; the D is unclear. The CDR3 is made up of 14 amino acids. V was clipped by 0 bases and J by 3 bases, with 9 bases between them. Germline V gives CDR1 LGHNA, CDR2 YSLEER. CDR3 sequence: CASSQDTNGYEQYF. The CDR3 nucleotides are TGCGCCAGCAGCCAAGACACAAACGGCTACGAGCAGTACTTC.

This clonotype was seen a handful of times. V usage is TRBV7-3 and J usage is TRBJ1-1; D unclear. CDR1 and CDR2 (germline): SGHTA, FQGTGA. V was shortened by 3 bases and J by 0 bases, with 5 bases between the two germline ends. The CDR3 is 13 residues long. The CDR3 bases are TGTGCCAGCAGCTTTACAGTGAACACTGAAGCTTTCTTT. Its protein is CASSFTVNTEAFF.

The J gene is TRBJ2-3, the V gene TRBV6-6; D ambiguous. The V end was cut by 3 bases, the J end by 0 bases, with 13 bases between. The CDR3 totals 16 residues. Germline V gene lookup returns CDR1 MNHNY and CDR2 SVGAGI (reference sequence). This chain's CDR3 is CASSYRRLPSTDTQYF. CDR3 bases: TGTGCCAGCAGTTATAGACGTTTGCCAAGCACAGATACGCAGTATTTT.

The chain carries TRBV20-1 and TRBJ2-3; 11 nucleotides align to TRBD2. Trimming at V came to 6 bases and at J to 6 bases, leaving 11 bases not matched to a gene. Per germline, CDR1 DFQATT and CDR2 SNEGSKA (reference sequence). The CDR3 extends over 15 amino acids. CDR3 nucleotide sequence: TGCAGTGCCCTGACCTTAGCGGGGGGGCCTGATACGCAGTATTTT. This encodes CSALTLAGGPDTQYF.

The chain employs TRBV18 and TRBJ2-1; a possible D gene is TRBD1 (6 bases). This CDR3 spans 16 amino acids. V lost 4 bases and J lost 4, with 17 bases in between. Germline CDR1 and CDR2: KGHSH and LQKENI. CDR3 sequence reads: CASSQPGQLKYNEQFF. The CDR3 DNA is TGTGCCAGCTCACAACCGGGACAATTAAAGTACAATGAGCAGTTCTTC.

This clonotype was counted ten times or more. CDR3 amino acids: CASTPVPSEGGYTF. The CDR3 DNA sequence: TGTGCCAGCACCCCCGTGCCCAGCGAAGGAGGCTACACCTTC. The chain carries TRBV6-2 or TRBV6-3 and TRBJ1-2, with D unresolved. Trimming shortened V by 7 bases and J by 8 bases, and 20 bases separated the two germline ends. The CDR3 extends over 14 amino acids. Germline lookup yields CDR1 MNHEY and CDR2 SVGEGT.

This clonotype was seen a few times. The rearrangement joins TRBV7-8 to TRBJ1-2, with 7 bases lining up with TRBD1. V was pared by 1 base and J by 4 bases, with 3 bases of the junction left unmatched. This CDR3 has 14 amino acids. CDR1 SGHVS and CDR2 FQNEAQ come from the germline V gene. Here the CDR3 reads CASSLGRGTYGYTF. The CDR3 nucleotides read TGTGCCAGCAGCTTAGGCAGGGGGACCTATGGCTACACCTTC.

Many counts were recorded for this clonotype. This chain uses TRBV12-3 or TRBV12-4 with TRBJ2-3; 7 bases agree with TRBD1. V was pared by 3 bases and J by 4 bases, with 1 base of the junction left unmatched. This CDR3 is 13 amino acids long. CDR3 sequence: CASSLQGADTQYF. DNA for the CDR3: TGTGCCAGCAGTTTGCAGGGGGCAGATACGCAGTATTTT.

The chain employs TRBV6-5 and TRBJ2-5, with D unclear. The CDR3 length is 12 residues. V was trimmed by 8 bases and J by 0 bases, leaving 7 bases between them. Germline CDR1 reads MNHEY; CDR2 reads SVGAGI. CDR3 coding DNA: TGTGCCAGCGGGGAAGACCAAGAGACCCAGTACTTC. Amino acids: CASGEDQETQYF.

This rearrangement joins TRBV13 to TRBJ1-5; a weak D match, TRBD1 (5 bases). Trimming shortened V by 0 bases and J by 9 bases, and 12 bases separated the two germline ends. The germline V gene has CDR1 PRHDT and CDR2 FYEKMQ (reference sequence). The CDR3 length is 14 residues. CDR3 DNA sequence: TGTGCCAGCAGCTTAGGAGGGCCCGGGGGGCCCCAGCATTTT. Its translation is CASSLGGPGGPQHF.

This clonotype was seen repeatedly, ten times or more. V usage is TRBV12-3 or TRBV12-4 and J usage is TRBJ2-3; D gene unclear. The CDR3 runs 13 residues. Trimming took 8 bases from V and 1 from J, leaving 10 bases between them. The CDR3 nucleotides read TGTGCCAGCGCCCCCTTTGGCACAGATACGCAGTATTTT. This codes for CASAPFGTDTQYF.

This chain joins TRBV7-8 and TRBJ2-2, with 14 positions matching TRBD2. CDR1 and CDR2 (germline): SGHVS, FQNEAQ. This CDR3 spans 18 amino acids. V shed 4 bases, J shed 4 bases, and the junction held 8 bases outside the gene matches. As DNA, the CDR3 is TGTGCCAGCAGCTCGACTAGCGGGGGGGCCCGGGGCACCGGGGAGCTGTTTTTT. Translated, it gives CASSSTSGGARGTGELFF.

The CDR3 loop reads CASSQTGGRQTQYF. As DNA, the CDR3 is TGTGCCAGCAGCCAGACAGGGGGCAGGCAGACCCAGTACTTC. The rearrangement joins TRBV6-6 to TRBJ2-5, with 10 bases fitting TRBD1. The germline CDR1 and CDR2 sequences are MNHNY and SVGAGI (reference sequence). V shed 6 bases and J 6 bases; nucleotides not matched to a gene: 7. CDR3 length: 14 residues.

This clonotype was picked up a small number of times. The gene calls are TRBV11-2 and TRBJ2-7; unclear D gene. V was pared by 1 base and J by 0 bases, with 10 bases between. CDR1 is SGHAT and CDR2 is FQNNGV in the germline V gene. The CDR3 has 15 residues. The CDR3 protein is CASSLAPDYSYEQYF. The CDR3 DNA reads TGTGCCAGCAGCTTAGCACCGGATTACTCCTACGAGCAGTACTTC.

As for this clonotype: One junction end does not reproduce the germline sequence, and a read error may be involved. The chain has TRBV29-1 and TRBJ2-7; D may be TRBD2 (5 bases). Germline-derived CDR1 and CDR2 are SQVTM and ANQGSEA. The CDR3 runs to 15 residues. The CDR3 loop is CSIEDPRQGGYEQYF. For the CDR3, the DNA is TGCAGCATTGAAGACCCCAGGCAAGGAGGCTACGAGCAGTACTTC.

The CDR3 here is CAIRGTGDSTDTQYF. CDR3 nucleotide sequence: TGTGCCATCAGGGGGACAGGGGACAGCACAGATACGCAGTATTTT. J is TRBJ2-3 and V is TRBV10-3, with TRBD1 matching 10 bases. Germline V gene data show CDR1 as ENHRY and CDR2 as SYGVKD. V was clipped by 6 bases and J by 0 bases; unmatched bases: 3. This CDR3 region has 15 residues.

This clonotype was observed a few times. The J gene is TRBJ1-1, the V gene TRBV7-2; 7 bases are a match to TRBD1. The V and J ends lost 6 bases and 0 bases, in that order; junction bases with no gene match: 4. Germline loops: CDR1 SGHTA, CDR2 FQGNSA. The CDR3 contains 14 residues. The DNA for the CDR3 is TGTGCCAGCAGAGGAGACAGGGTGAACACTGAAGCTTTCTTT. Translating it yields CASRGDRVNTEAFF.

The chain uses TRBV14 and TRBJ1-2; D gene uncertain. This CDR3 comprises 14 residues. In germline, CDR1 is SGHDN, CDR2 FVKESK. The V end was cut by 1 base, the J end by 7 bases, with 13 bases between. CDR3 coding DNA: TGTGCCAGCAGCCAAGTCGACAACCCACTTGGCTACACCTTC. Translated, it gives CASSQVDNPLGYTF.